A single sample gave rise to the 27 T cell receptor beta chains below, sequenced in a study of breast tumors, draining lymph nodes, adjacent tissues. Samples came from axillary lymph nodes draining the breast cancer. TCRdb passed the multiplex PCR reads through MiXCR, listing each CDR3 protein once. Of 150,000 to 200,000 distinct CDR3 sequences in the sample, 33% are singletons; the top ten hold around 4.1%. Specimen: axillary lymph node tissue. The receptors come from a female donor with breast cancer. Some clones in this sample may be carry-over from other donors' samples.

This clonotype was detected ten times or more. The chain couples TRBV7-9 to TRBJ2-7; 9 nucleotides agree with TRBD1. Trimming removed 5 bases from V and 0 bases from J; junction bases left unmatched: 8. Germline V gene lookup returns CDR1 SEHNR and CDR2 FQNEAQ (reference sequence). The CDR3 consists of 16 residues. The CDR3 loop reads CASSAFGQGLSYEQYF. The CDR3 DNA is TGTGCCAGCAGCGCGTTCGGACAGGGGCTCTCCTACGAGCAGTACTTC.

This chain links TRBV25-1 with TRBJ2-7, with 7 bases matching TRBD1. The CDR3 is 14 residues long. Germline V gives CDR1 MGHDK, CDR2 SYGVNS. V shed 5 bases and J 3 bases; nucleotides not matched to a gene: 7. This CDR3 reads CASSYAGGYYEQYF. The DNA for the CDR3 is TGTGCCAGCAGTTACGCAGGGGGTTACTACGAGCAGTACTTC.

Note on this clonotype: Being one base from a much bigger clone, this may be a read error. CDR3 DNA: TGCAGTGGAGGGCGGGGTGAGACCCAGTCCTTC. As protein: CSGGRGETQSF. The V call is TRBV20-1, the J call TRBJ2-5, with TRBD2 as a possible D gene (6 bases). Looked up from germline, CDR1 is DFQATT and CDR2 is SNEGSKA (reference sequence). This CDR3 is 11 amino acids long.

This clonotype has just a few counts. This chain uses TRBV28 with TRBJ1-2; D is unresolved. The CDR3 is 12 amino acids. V shed 2 bases and J shed 6 bases, with 7 bases lying between them. The germline CDR1 and CDR2 sequences are MDHEN and SYDVKM. CDR3 coding DNA: TGTGCCAGCAGTTTAGGGCACCATGGCTACACCTTC. The encoded protein is CASSLGHHGYTF.

V usage is TRBV7-9 and J usage is TRBJ1-6, with a possible D match to TRBD1 (5 bases). Trimming took 5 bases from V and 7 from J, leaving 15 bases between them. The CDR3 sequence is 15 residues long. Germline V gives CDR1 SEHNR, CDR2 FQNEAQ (reference sequence). This chain's CDR3 is CASSPLAGGNSPLHF. The CDR3, as DNA: TGTGCCAGCAGCCCACTAGCGGGGGGAAATTCACCCCTCCACTTT.

Only a few counts were recorded for this clonotype. This may be a read error, as it is one base from a much larger clone. The chain is built from TRBV19 and TRBJ1-2, with TRBD1 matching over 9 bases. The germline gives CDR1 LNHDA, CDR2 SQIVND (reference sequence). CDR3 size: 18 residues. As DNA, the CDR3 is TGTGCCAGTAGTACGAGGTACGGGACAGGGACCTTTAACTATGGCTCCACCTTC. Encoded protein: CASSTRYGTGTFNYGSTF.

This clonotype was counted a few times. A much larger clone lies a single base off, so this may be a read error. The rearrangement joins TRBV11-2 to TRBJ2-3, with D tentatively TRBD2 (5 bases). The CDR3 sequence is 18 residues long. Germline loops: CDR1 SGHAT, CDR2 FQNNGV. V was pared by 0 bases and J by 4 bases, with 20 bases between. The CDR3 spells CASSLDGSASGWSDTQYF. The DNA for the CDR3 is TGTGCCAGCAGCTTAGATGGAAGCGCGTCGGGGTGGTCAGATACGCAGTATTTT.

The sample holds many counts of this clonotype. This chain uses TRBV6-6 with TRBJ1-5; 8 positions match TRBD1. This CDR3 contains 14 residues. V was clipped by 5 bases and J by 6 bases; unmatched bases: 6. CDR1 and CDR2 from the germline V gene are MNHNY and SVGAGI (reference sequence). The CDR3 protein is CASSPTGGRQPQHF. CDR3 coding DNA: TGTGCCAGCAGTCCTACAGGGGGACGTCAGCCCCAGCATTTT.

This clonotype was picked up many times. This chain uses TRBV20-1 with TRBJ2-7; D perhaps matches TRBD2 (6 bases). Trimming pared 0 bases from V and 2 bases from J, leaving 14 bases between. This CDR3 comprises 15 residues. CDR1 is DFQATT, CDR2 SNEGSKA, per germline (reference sequence). CDR3 in amino acids: CSAREVGSGTYEQYF. In nucleotides, the CDR3 is TGCAGTGCTAGAGAGGTGGGTAGCGGAACCTACGAGCAGTACTTC.

In this sample, this clonotype turned up many times. The chain joins TRBV6-4 to TRBJ2-2; D unresolved. Between the trimmed V and J ends, which lost 2 bases and 0 bases, there was a span of 4 bases. The CDR3 spans 14 residues. In germline, CDR1 is MRHNA, CDR2 SNTAGT. CDR3 in amino acids: CASSDRPNTGELFF. Here the CDR3 DNA reads TGTGCCAGCAGTGACCGGCCGAACACCGGGGAGCTGTTTTTT.

The chain recombines TRBV9 with TRBJ2-2; no reliable D call. Trimming shortened V by 2 bases and J by 4 bases, and 0 bases separated the two germline ends. The CDR3 sequence is 11 residues long. Germline CDR1 and CDR2: SGDLS and YYNGEE. DNA for the CDR3: TGTGCCAGCAGCGTCACCGGGGAGCTGTTTTTT. As protein: CASSVTGELFF.

This clonotype was seen a few times. V usage is TRBV6-5 and J usage is TRBJ2-1, with D perhaps assigned TRBD1 or TRBD2 (5 bases each). Germline loops: CDR1 MNHEY, CDR2 SVGAGI. The CDR3 extends over 15 amino acids. Trimming pared 8 bases from V and 7 bases from J, leaving 21 bases between. The CDR3 region has the DNA TGTGCCAGCCAAACCGGGGCAGGGAACCTAAATGAGCAGTTCTTC. Translating gives CASQTGAGNLNEQFF.

Regarding this clonotype: A read error is possible here, since a much larger clone lies one base away. The chain employs TRBV6-5 and TRBJ2-1, with TRBD1 as a possible D gene (5 bases). The CDR3 consists of 16 residues. Germline V gene data show CDR1 as MNHEY and CDR2 as SVGAGI. The V and J ends lost 6 bases and 7 bases respectively, with 22 bases between them. CDR3 sequence reads: CASSRKPPEPGNEQFF. DNA of the CDR3: TGTGCCAGCAGCCGGAAGCCTCCGGAGCCAGGGAATGAGCAGTTCTTC.

This clonotype has a count of ten or more. The chain's CDR3 is CASSQGYQIGFEQYF. CDR3 nucleotide sequence: TGTGCCAGCAGCCAGGGGTACCAGATCGGCTTTGAGCAGTACTTC. This chain connects TRBV7-2 to TRBJ2-7; tentative D call: TRBD1 (6 bases). Germline values: CDR1 SGHTA, CDR2 FQGNSA. The CDR3 sequence is 15 residues long. V lost 5 bases, J lost 7 bases, and 21 bases lay in between. The full variable domain, in which reference TRBV7-2 and TRBJ2-7 provide the parts outside the CDR3, is GAGVSQSPSNKVTEKGKDVELRCDPISGHTALYWYRQSLGQGLEFLIYFQGNSAPDKSGLPSDRFSAERTGGSVSTLTIQRTQQEDSAVYLCASSQGYQIGFEQYFGPGTRLTVT.

This chain uses TRBV6-6 with TRBJ1-5; D call uncertain. The CDR3 consists of 14 residues. Germline CDR1 and CDR2: MNHNY and SVGAGI (reference sequence). V was shortened by 5 bases and J by 7 bases, with 15 bases between the two germline ends. The CDR3 DNA sequence: TGTGCCAGCAGTCACGCCCTCGGGGAGCAGCCCCAGCATTTT. It is translated as CASSHALGEQPQHF.

This clonotype was detected a few times. The chain carries TRBV29-1 and TRBJ1-3; possible D gene TRBD1, 5 bases. Germline V gene data show CDR1 as SQVTM and CDR2 as ANQGSEA. This CDR3 is 14 amino acids long. The V end lost 6 bases, the J end lost 0 bases, and 12 bases lay between the germline ends. The CDR3 region is CSVGTGSSGNTIYF. In DNA form, the CDR3 reads TGCAGCGTAGGGACGGGGAGCTCTGGAAACACCATATATTTT.

The chain uses TRBV7-2 and TRBJ1-2; TRBD1 is a possible D gene (6 bases). CDR3 length: 18 amino acids. V lost 0 bases and J 5 bases, leaving 22 bases between the germline ends. CDR1 is SGHTA, CDR2 FQGNSA, per germline. The CDR3 bases are TGTGCCAGCAGCTTAGCGGTGGGGGGCCGAGAAACTTATTATGGCTACACCTTC. This translates into CASSLAVGGRETYYGYTF.

The sample holds many counts of this clonotype. The chain carries TRBV7-8 and TRBJ2-1, with a possible D match to TRBD1 (6 bases). Trimming removed 3 bases from V and 6 bases from J, with 9 bases in between. From germline, CDR1 is SGHVS and CDR2 FQNEAQ. The CDR3 contains 13 residues. The CDR3 DNA sequence: TGTGCCAGCAGCTTCCGGGACACCAATGAGCAGTTCTTC. Amino acid sequence: CASSFRDTNEQFF.

There are many counts of this clonotype. The gene calls are TRBV7-9 and TRBJ2-1, with a possible D match to TRBD2 (6 bases). Germline V lookup: CDR1 SEHNR, CDR2 FQNEAQ (reference sequence). V lost 11 bases and J lost 5, with 19 bases in between. The CDR3 covers 14 residues. The chain's CDR3 is CAGERPGLNNEQFF. In DNA, the CDR3 is TGTGCCGGCGAACGACCGGGACTGAACAATGAGCAGTTCTTC.

This clonotype was seen at least ten times. The rearrangement links TRBV7-8 to TRBJ1-2; 7 nucleotides match TRBD1. Germline V CDR1 and CDR2: SGHVS, FQNEAQ. The CDR3 contains 15 residues. The V and J ends lost 5 bases and 0 bases, in that order; junction bases with no gene match: 6. CDR3 sequence reads: CASSTRTGTNYGYTF. CDR3 nucleotides: TGTGCCAGCAGCACCCGGACAGGAACTAACTATGGCTACACCTTC.

The chain combines TRBV5-1 with TRBJ1-2, with D perhaps matching TRBD1 (6 bases). Trimming cost V 4 bases and J 4 bases, with 11 bases left between them. The CDR3 extends over 13 amino acids. Per germline, CDR1 SGHRS and CDR2 YFSETQ. CDR3 loop: CASSPDSSYGYTF. The DNA for the CDR3 is TGCGCCAGCAGCCCGGACAGTAGCTATGGCTACACCTTC.

The V and J genes are TRBV20-1 and TRBJ2-1, with D perhaps TRBD1 (5 bases). The CDR3 is 12 amino acids. Looked up from germline, CDR1 is DFQATT and CDR2 is SNEGSKA (reference sequence). Here the CDR3 DNA reads TGCAGCGCTCAAGTGACAGACAATGAGCAGTTCTTC. It is translated as CSAQVTDNEQFF.

A single count supports this clonotype. This chain links TRBV12-3 or TRBV12-4 with TRBJ2-2; 10 bases fit TRBD1. The CDR3 has 15 amino acids. The V and J ends lost 5 bases and 6 bases, in that order; junction bases with no gene match: 6. The CDR3, as DNA: TGTGCCAGCAGTATTAGGACAGGGGGTGCCGGGGAGCTGTTTTTT. Protein product: CASSIRTGGAGELFF.

In the case of this clonotype: As the CDR3 is not closed by the conserved phenylalanine or tryptophan, this likely results from a read error. The chain carries TRBV7-2 and TRBJ1-2; the D is unclear. CDR3 size: 17 residues. Germline values: CDR1 SGHTA, CDR2 FQGNSA. With 4 bases removed from V and 2 bases from J, the gap between germline ends came to 20 bases. CDR3 in amino acids: CASSSPRTRRWNYGYTS. The CDR3 DNA reads as TGTGCCAGCAGCTCCCCGAGGACCCGAAGATGGAACTATGGCTACACCTCC.

This clonotype came up a few times. This chain joins TRBV6-2 or TRBV6-3 and TRBJ1-4; 7 bases are shared with TRBD1. The CDR3 sequence is 17 residues long. V was pared by 7 bases and J by 4 bases, with 15 bases of the junction left unmatched. The germline gives CDR1 MNHEY, CDR2 SVGEGT. CDR3 coding DNA: TGTGCCAGCATGCAAGGGGGCCCATTTCCCCTTAATGAAAAACTGTTTTTT. This translates into CASMQGGPFPLNEKLFF.

The sample holds many counts of this clonotype. The genes are TRBV4-1 and TRBJ2-7; TRBD1 is a possible D gene (6 bases). Deletions cut 2 bases from V and 1 base from J, with 21 bases between. Germline V gene sequence: CDR1 MGHRA, CDR2 YSYEKL. This CDR3 comprises 18 residues. Written as DNA, the CDR3 is TGCGCCAGCAGCCAAACCTCCCCCCAGGGGCGCTTTTCCTACGAGCAGTACTTC. It yields the protein CASSQTSPQGRFSYEQYF.

This clonotype was found many times. This chain joins TRBV20-1 and TRBJ2-5; tentatively, D is TRBD2 (6 bases). V was clipped by 5 bases and J by 1 base, with 11 bases between them. CDR1 DFQATT and CDR2 SNEGSKA come from the germline V gene (reference sequence). The CDR3 spans 13 residues. The CDR3 DNA follows: TGCAGTGCTCTCCGGGACTTCCAAGAGACCCAGTACTTC. It codes for CSALRDFQETQYF.